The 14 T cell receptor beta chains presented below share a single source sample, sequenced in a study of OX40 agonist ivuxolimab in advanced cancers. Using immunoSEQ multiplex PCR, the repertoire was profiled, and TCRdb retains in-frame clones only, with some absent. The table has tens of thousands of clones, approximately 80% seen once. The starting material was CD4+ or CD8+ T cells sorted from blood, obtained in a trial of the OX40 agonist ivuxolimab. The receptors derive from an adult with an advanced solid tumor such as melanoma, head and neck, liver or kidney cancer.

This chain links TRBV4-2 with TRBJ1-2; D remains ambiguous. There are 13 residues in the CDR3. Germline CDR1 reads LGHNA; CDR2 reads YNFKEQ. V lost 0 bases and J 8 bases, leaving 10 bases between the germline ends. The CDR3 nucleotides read TGTGCCAGCAGCCAAGATCCGGGGAGGGGCTACACCTTC. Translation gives CASSQDPGRGYTF.

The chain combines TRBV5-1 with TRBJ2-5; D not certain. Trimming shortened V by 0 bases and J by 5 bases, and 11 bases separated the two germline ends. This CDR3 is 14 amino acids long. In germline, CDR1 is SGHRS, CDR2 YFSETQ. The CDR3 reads CASSLGLVLETQYF. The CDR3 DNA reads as TGCGCCAGCAGCTTGGGGCTAGTTCTGGAGACCCAGTACTTC.

Here the CDR3 reads CASSLRTSGVYNEQFF. CDR3 nucleotides: TGCGCCAGCAGCCTCCGGACTAGCGGGGTATACAATGAGCAGTTCTTC. The V and J genes are TRBV5-1 and TRBJ2-1; 12 nucleotides line up with TRBD2. Germline V gene lookup returns CDR1 SGHRS and CDR2 YFSETQ. Losses at the gene ends were 4 bases for V and 4 bases for J; bases not matched to a gene: 6. The CDR3 length is 16 residues.

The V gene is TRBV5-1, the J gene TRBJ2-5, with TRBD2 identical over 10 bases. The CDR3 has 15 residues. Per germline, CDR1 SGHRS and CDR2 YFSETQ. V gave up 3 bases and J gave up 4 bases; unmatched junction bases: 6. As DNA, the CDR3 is TGCGCCAGCAGCTCTAGCGGGAGCCACTTAGAGACCCAGTACTTC. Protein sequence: CASSSSGSHLETQYF.

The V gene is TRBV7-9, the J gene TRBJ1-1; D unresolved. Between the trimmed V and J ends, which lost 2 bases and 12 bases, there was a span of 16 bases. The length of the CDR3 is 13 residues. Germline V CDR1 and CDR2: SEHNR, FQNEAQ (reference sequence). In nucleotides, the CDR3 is TGTGCCAGCAGCTTAAAGCCGACCTCGGAAACTTTCTTT. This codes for CASSLKPTSETFF.

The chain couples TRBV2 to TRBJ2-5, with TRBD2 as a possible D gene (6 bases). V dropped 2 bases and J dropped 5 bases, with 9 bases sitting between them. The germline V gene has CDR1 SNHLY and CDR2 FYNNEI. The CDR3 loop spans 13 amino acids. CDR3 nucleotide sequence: TGTGCCAGCAGTGAATCCCTAGCGGAGACCCAGTACTTC. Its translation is CASSESLAETQYF.

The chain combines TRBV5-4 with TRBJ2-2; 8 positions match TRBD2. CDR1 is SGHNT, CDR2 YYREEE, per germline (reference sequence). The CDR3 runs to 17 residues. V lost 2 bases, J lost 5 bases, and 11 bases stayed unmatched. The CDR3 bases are TGTGCCAGCAGCTTCATCGCGGGGGGCGCGGATACCGGGGAGCTGTTTTTT. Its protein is CASSFIAGGADTGELFF.

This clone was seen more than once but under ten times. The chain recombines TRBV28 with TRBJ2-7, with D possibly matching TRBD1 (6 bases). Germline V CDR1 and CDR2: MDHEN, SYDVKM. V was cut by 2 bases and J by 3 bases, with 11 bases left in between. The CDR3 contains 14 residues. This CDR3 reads CASSLLQGVYEQYF. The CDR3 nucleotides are TGTGCCAGCAGTTTACTACAGGGAGTCTACGAGCAGTACTTC.

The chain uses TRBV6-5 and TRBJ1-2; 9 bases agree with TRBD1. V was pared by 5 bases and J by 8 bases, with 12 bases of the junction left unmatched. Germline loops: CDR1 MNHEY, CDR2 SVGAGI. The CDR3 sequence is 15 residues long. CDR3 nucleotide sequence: TGTGCCAGCAGTCGGACAGGGGACTTTCTTCAAGGCTACACCTTC. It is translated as CASSRTGDFLQGYTF.

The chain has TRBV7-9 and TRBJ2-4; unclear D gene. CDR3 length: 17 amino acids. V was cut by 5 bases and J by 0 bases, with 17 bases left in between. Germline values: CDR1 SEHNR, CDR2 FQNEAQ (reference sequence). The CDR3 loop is CASSPDRSPLAKNIQYF. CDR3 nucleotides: TGTGCCAGCAGCCCCGACCGGTCCCCGCTAGCCAAAAACATTCAGTACTTC.

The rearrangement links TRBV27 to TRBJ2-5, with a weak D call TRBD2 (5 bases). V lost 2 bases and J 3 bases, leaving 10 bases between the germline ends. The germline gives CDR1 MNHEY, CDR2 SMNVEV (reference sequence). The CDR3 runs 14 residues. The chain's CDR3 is CASSLLAGKETQYF. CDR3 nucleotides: TGTGCCAGCAGTTTACTGGCCGGGAAAGAGACCCAGTACTTC.

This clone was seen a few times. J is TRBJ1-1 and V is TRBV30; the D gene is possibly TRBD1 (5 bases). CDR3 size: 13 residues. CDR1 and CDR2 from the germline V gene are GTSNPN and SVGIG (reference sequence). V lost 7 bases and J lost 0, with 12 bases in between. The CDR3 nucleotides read TGTGCCTTCGCAGGGAGTATGAACACTGAAGCTTTCTTT. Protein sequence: CAFAGSMNTEAFF.

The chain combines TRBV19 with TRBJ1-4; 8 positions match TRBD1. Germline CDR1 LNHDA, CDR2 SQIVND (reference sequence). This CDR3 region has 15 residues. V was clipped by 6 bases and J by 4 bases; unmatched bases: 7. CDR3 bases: TGTGCCAGTAGACAGGGGGGGTATTTTAATGAAAAACTGTTTTTT. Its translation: CASRQGGYFNEKLFF.

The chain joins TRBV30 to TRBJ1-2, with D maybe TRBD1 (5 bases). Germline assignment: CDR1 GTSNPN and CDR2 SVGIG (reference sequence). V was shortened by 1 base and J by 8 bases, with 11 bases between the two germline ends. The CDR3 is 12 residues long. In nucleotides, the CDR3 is TGTGCCTGGAGTGGAGGGGAGGACGGCTACACCTTC. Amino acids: CAWSGGEDGYTF.